This T cell receptor beta chain was profiled in a study of beta chain features in type 1 diabetes. Trimming removed 4 bases from V and 3 bases from J; junction bases left unmatched: 1. Germline V lookup: CDR1 SGHNT, CDR2 YYREEE (reference sequence). This CDR3 is built from 13 residues. TCRB transcripts that were expressed got sequenced, as all of the isolated RNA had been reverse transcribed. Profiling relied on immunoSEQ multiplex PCR, and the TCRdb table lists in-frame clones only, not all of them. The table has approximately 250,000 clones, around 10% seen once. There are a few counts of this clone.

The TCR sequence derives from a woman aged 18-29 years in good health. V gene TRBV5-4 combines with J gene TRBJ2-7, with TRBD2 matching over 10 bases. The sequenced material came from naive CD4+ T cells from blood. CDR3 sequence: CASSSGGGYEQYF. As DNA, the CDR3 is TGTGCCAGCAGCAGCGGGGGGGGCTACGAGCAGTACTTC.